This T cell receptor (beta chain) originates from a study of blood T cells in healthy people across ages. Study results and limitations: A greater number of naive CD4+ cells and higher diversity distinguished long-lived donors from aged donors. CMV infection status of these donors was not known.

Next came a second PCR, run for 7 to 11 cycles, which used a sample-barcoded 5' primer along with a J-beta primer mix. TCRdb processed the 5' RACE reads anew with MiXCR; each CDR3 protein has one entry. The sample records approximately 880,000 distinct CDR3 sequences, 45% to 50% being singletons. Worth noting for this clonotype: Antigen unknown.

The CDR3 has 16 residues. CDR1 is SGHAT, CDR2 FQNNGV, per germline. Trimming pared 0 bases from V and 0 bases from J, leaving 6 bases between. The J gene is TRBJ2-6, the V gene TRBV11-2, with D uncertain. This sequence originates from a young man in good health. Sequenced: blood. The CDR3 reads CASSLDLRSGANVLTF. The DNA of the CDR3 is TGTGCCAGCAGCTTAGATCTTCGCTCTGGGGCCAACGTCCTGACTTTC.